This TCR beta chain was retrieved from a study of spatial heterogeneity in lung cancer. Points from the study as a whole: Ubiquitous and regional nonsynonymous mutation counts were tracked by ubiquitous and regional expanded TCR counts, respectively. Mutation tallies in tumors tracked expanded intratumoral alpha and beta TCR counts.

At least ten counts were recorded for this clonotype. Its antigen is as yet unknown. Unique molecular identifiers, one per molecule, were present on every TCR cDNA molecule. TCRdb re-derived calls from the 5' RACE reads in MiXCR, one entry per CDR3 protein. Of approximately 2,200 distinct CDR3 sequences listed, 14% to 15% are singletons. Time point reported: sample taken at primary tumor resection. Germline CDR1 DFQATT, CDR2 SNEGSKA (reference sequence). This CDR3 comprises 16 residues. V shed 1 base and J shed 5 bases, with 17 bases lying between them. The input for sequencing was lung tumor tissue, taken at surgery. The sequence was collected from a male donor with early-stage non-small cell lung cancer. The genes are TRBV20-1 and TRBJ2-2; tentatively, D is TRBD1 or TRBD2 (5 bases each). The CDR3, as DNA: TGCAGTGCTAGAGGACCGCTCTGGGGGAAGACCGGGGAGCTGTTTTTT. Translated: CSARGPLWGKTGELFF.